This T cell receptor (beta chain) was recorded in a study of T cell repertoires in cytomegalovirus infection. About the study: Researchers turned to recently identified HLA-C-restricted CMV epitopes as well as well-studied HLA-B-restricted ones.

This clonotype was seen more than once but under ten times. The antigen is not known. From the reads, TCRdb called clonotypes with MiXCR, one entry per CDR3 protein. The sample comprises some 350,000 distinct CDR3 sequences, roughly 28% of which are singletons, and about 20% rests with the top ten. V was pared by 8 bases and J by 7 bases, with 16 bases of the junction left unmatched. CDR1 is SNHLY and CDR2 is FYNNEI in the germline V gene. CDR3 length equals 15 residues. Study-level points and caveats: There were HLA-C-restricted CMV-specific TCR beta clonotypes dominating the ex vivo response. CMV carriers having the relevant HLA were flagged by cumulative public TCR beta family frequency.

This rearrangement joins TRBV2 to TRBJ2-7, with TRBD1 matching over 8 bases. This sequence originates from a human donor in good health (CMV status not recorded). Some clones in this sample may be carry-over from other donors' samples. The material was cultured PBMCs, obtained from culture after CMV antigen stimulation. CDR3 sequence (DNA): TGTGCCAGCCTGTCCGGACAGGGAATCTTTTGGGAGCAGTACTTC. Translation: CASLSGQGIFWEQYF. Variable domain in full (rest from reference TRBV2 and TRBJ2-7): EPEVTQTPSHQVTQMGQEVILRCVPISNHLYFYWYRQILGQKVEFLVSFYNNEISEKSEIFDDQFSVERPDGSNFTLKIRSTKLEDSAMYFCASLSGQGIFWEQYFGPGTRLTVT.